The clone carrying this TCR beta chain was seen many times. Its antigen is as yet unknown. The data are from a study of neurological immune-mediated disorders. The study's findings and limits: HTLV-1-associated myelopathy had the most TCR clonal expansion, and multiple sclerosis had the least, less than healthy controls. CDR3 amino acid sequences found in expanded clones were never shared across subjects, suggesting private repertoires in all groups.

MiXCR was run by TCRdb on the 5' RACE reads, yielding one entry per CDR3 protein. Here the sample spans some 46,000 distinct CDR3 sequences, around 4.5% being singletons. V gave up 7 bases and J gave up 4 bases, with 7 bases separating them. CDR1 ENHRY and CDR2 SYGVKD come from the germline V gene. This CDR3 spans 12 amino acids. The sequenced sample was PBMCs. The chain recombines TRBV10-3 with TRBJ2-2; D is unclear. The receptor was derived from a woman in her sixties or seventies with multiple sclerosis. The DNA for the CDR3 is TGTGCCATCAAAGAGGTCACCGGGGAGCTGTTTTTT. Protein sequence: CAIKEVTGELFF.